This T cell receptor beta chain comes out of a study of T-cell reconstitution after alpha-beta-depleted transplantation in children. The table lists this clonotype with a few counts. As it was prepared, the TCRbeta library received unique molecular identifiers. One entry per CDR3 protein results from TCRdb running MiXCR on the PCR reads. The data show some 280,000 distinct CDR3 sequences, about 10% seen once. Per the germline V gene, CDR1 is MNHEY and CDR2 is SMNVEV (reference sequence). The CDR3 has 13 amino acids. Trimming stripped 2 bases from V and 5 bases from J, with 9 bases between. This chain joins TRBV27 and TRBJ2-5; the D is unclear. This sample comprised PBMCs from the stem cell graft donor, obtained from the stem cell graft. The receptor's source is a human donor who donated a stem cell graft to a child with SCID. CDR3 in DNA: TGTGCCAGCAGTTTAAGACCCCTCGAGACCCAGTACTTC. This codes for CASSLRPLETQYF.